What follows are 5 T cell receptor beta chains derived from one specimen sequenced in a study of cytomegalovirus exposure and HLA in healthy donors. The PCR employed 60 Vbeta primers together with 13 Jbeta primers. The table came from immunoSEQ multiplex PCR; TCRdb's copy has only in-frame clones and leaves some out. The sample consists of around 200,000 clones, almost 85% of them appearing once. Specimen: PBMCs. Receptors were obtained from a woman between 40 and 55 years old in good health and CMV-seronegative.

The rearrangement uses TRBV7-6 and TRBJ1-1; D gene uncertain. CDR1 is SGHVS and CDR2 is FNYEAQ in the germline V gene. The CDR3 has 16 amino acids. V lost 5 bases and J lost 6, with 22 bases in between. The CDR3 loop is CASSATPQRVTSEAFF. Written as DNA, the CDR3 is TGTGCCAGCAGCGCCACCCCCCAGAGGGTTACTTCTGAAGCTTTCTTT.

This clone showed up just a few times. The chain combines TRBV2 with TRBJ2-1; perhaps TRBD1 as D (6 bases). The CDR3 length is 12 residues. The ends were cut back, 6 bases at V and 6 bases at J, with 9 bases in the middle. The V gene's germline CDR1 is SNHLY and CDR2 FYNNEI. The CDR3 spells CASRSGVNEQFF. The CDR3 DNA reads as TGTGCCAGCAGGTCAGGGGTCAATGAGCAGTTCTTC.

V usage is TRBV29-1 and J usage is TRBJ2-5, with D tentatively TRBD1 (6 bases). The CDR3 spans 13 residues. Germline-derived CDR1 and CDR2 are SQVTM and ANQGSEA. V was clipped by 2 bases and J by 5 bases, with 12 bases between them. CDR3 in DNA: TGCAGCGTTGAAAGGGGGAGTGGTGAGACCCAGTACTTC. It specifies CSVERGSGETQYF.

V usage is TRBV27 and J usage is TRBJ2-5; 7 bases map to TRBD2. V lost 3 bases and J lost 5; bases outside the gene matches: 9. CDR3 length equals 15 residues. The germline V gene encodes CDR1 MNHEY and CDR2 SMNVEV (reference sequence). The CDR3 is CASSFQGGEGETQYF. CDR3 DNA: TGTGCCAGCAGTTTTCAGGGTGGGGAGGGGGAGACCCAGTACTTC.

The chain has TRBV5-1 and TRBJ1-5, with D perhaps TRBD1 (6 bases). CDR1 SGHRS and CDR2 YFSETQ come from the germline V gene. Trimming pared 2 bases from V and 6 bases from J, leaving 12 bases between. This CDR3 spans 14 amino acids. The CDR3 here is CASSFSQGGQPQHF. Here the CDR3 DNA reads TGCGCCAGCAGCTTCTCCCAAGGGGGTCAGCCCCAGCATTTT.